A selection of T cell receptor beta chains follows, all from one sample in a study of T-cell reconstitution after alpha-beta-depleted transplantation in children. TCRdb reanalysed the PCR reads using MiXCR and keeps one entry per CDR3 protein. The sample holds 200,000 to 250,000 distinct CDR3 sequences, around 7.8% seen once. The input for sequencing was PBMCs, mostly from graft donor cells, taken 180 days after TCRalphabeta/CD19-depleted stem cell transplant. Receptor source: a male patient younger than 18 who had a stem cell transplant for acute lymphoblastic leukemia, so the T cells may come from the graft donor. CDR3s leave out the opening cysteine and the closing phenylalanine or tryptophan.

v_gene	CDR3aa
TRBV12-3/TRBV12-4	ASTSTGSLAKNIQY
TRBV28	ASSYEPGQKNCYGYT
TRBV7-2	ASSLSGNSYNEQF
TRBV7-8	ASSFQGASVVTDTQY
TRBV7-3	ASSPGGMNTEAF
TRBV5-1	ASSPRSTREVSEKLF
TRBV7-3	ASSHSGGVSDTQY
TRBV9	ASSRDRFSNQPQH
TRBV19	ASSISGGPYEQF
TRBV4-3	ASSQGGITTDTQY
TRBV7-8	ASSLRLAGVLDTQY
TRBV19	ATHDREWTYEQY
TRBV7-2	ASSPPRGVRTDTQY
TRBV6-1	ASSEMLGSNLPYEQY
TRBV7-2	ASSYPSGGYSSYNEQF
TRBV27	ASIANTGELF
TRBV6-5	ASSYEGRLNTEAF
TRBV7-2	ASSFNGGARETQY
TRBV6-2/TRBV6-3	ASSYGGAPTEAF
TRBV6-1	ASSEPTREGRDTGELF
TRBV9	ASSAKQGNEQY
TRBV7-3	ASSLHPGRYTDTQY
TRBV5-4	ASSFGGGTEAF
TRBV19	ASTKGHGYT
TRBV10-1	ASSHEGRGTTDTQY
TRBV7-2	ASSLGGGLTGELF